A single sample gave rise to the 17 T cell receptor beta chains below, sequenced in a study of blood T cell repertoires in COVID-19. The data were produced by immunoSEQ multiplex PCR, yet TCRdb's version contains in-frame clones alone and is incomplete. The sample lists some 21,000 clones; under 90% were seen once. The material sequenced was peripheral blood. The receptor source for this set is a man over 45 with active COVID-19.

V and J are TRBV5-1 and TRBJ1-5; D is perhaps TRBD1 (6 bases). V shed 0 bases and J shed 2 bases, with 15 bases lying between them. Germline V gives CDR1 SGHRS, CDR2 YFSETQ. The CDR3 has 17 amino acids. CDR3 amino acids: CASSLGPRGRGNQPQHF. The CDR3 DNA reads TGCGCCAGCAGCTTGGGGCCCAGGGGTAGAGGCAATCAGCCCCAGCATTTT.

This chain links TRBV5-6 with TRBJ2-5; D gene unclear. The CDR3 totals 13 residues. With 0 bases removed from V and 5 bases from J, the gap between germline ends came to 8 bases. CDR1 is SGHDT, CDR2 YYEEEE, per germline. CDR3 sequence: CASSLASGETQYF. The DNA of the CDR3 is TGTGCCAGCAGCTTGGCGTCGGGTGAGACCCAGTACTTC.

The CDR3 is CSVEDDAAGGTDTQYF. Written as DNA, the CDR3 is TGCAGCGTTGAAGATGACGCAGCGGGGGGGACAGATACGCAGTATTTT. The genes are TRBV29-1 and TRBJ2-3, with TRBD2 identical over 10 bases. J lost 3 bases, V lost 0 bases, and 6 bases had no gene match. The CDR3 extends over 16 amino acids. Germline CDR1 reads SQVTM; CDR2 reads ANQGSEA.

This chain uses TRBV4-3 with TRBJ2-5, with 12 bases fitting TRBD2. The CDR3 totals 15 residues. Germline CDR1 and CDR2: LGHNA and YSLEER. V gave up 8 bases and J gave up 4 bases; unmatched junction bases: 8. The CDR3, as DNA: TGCGCCAGCTCCCTAGGACTAGCGGGGCCAGAGACCCAGTACTTC. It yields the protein CASSLGLAGPETQYF.

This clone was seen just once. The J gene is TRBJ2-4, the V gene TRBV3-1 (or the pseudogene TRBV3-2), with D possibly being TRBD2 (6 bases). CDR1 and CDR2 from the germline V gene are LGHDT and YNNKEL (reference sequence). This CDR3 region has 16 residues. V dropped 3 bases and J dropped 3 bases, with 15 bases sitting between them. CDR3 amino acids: CASSHTGSGDKNIQYF. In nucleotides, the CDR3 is TGTGCCAGCAGCCATACGGGTTCGGGGGACAAAAACATTCAGTACTTC.

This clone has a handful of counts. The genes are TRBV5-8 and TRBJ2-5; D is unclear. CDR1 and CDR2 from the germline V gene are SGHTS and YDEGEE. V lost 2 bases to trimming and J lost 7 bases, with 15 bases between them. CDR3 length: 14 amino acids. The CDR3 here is CASSFEPGDVTQYF. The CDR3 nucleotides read TGTGCCAGCAGCTTTGAGCCTGGTGATGTGACCCAGTACTTC.

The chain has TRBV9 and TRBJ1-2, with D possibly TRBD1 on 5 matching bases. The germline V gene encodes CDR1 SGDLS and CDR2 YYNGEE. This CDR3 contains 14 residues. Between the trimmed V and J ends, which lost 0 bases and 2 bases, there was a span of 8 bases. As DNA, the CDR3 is TGTGCCAGCAGCGTAGGATCAGGGAACTATGGCTACACCTTC. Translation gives CASSVGSGNYGYTF.

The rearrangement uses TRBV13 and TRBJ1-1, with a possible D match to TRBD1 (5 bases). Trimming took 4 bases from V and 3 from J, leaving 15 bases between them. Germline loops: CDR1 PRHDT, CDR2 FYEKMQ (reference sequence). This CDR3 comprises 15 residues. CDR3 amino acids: CASSSLGEGDTEAFF. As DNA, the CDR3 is TGTGCCAGCAGCTCACTTGGCGAAGGGGACACTGAAGCTTTCTTT.

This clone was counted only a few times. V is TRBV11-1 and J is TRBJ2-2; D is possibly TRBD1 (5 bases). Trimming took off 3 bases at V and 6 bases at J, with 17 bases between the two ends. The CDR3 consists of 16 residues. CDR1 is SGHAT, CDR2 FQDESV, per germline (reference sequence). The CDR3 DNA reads TGTGCCAGCAGCTTCGGCCAGGGTACAGATTCCGGGGAGCTGTTTTTT. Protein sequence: CASSFGQGTDSGELFF.

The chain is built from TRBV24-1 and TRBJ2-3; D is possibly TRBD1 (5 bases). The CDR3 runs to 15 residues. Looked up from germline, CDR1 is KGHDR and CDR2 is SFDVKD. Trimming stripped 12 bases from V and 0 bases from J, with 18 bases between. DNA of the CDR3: TGTGCCTCGGACAAGCACCTAGTTAGCACAGATACGCAGTATTTT. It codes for CASDKHLVSTDTQYF.

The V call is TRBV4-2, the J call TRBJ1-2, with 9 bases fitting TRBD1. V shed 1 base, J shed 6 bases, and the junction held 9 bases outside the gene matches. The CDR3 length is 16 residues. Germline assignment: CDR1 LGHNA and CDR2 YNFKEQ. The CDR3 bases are TGTGCCAGCAGCCAAGGCGATACAGGGGGCGAGAATGGCTACACCTTC. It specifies CASSQGDTGGENGYTF.

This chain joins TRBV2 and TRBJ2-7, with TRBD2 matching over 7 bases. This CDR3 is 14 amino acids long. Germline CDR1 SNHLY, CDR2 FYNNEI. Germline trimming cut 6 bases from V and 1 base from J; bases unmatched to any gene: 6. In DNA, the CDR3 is TGTGCCAGCAGGGACGCGGGGGTTTCCTACGAGCAGTACTTC. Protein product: CASRDAGVSYEQYF. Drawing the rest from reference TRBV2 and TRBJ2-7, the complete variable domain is EPEVTQTPSHQVTQMGQEVILRCVPISNHLYFYWYRQILGQKVEFLVSFYNNEISEKSEIFDDQFSVERPDGSNFTLKIRSTKLEDSAMYFCASRDAGVSYEQYFGPGTRLTVT.

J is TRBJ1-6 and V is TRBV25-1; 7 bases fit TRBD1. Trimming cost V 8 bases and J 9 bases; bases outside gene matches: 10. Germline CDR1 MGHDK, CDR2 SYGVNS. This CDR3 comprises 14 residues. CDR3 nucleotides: TGTGCCAGCGGGGGCACAGGGGCCCTTTCACCCCTCCACTTT. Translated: CASGGTGALSPLHF.

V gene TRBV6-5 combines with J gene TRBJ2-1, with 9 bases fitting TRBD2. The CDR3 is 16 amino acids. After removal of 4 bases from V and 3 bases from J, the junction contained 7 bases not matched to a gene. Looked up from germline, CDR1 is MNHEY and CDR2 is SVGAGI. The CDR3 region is CASSLGLAGNYNEQFF. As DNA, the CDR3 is TGTGCCAGCAGTTTGGGGCTAGCGGGAAACTACAATGAGCAGTTCTTC.

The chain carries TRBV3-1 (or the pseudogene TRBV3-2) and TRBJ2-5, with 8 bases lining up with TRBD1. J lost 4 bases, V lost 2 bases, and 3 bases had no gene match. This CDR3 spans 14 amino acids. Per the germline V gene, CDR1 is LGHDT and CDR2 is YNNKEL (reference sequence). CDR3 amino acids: CASSQRTGLETQYF. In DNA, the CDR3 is TGTGCCAGCAGCCAAAGGACAGGGTTAGAGACCCAGTACTTC.

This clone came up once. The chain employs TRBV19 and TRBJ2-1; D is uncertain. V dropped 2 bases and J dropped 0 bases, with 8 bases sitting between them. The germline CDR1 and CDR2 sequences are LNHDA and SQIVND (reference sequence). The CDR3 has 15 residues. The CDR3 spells CASSIQWSSYNEQFF. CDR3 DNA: TGTGCCAGTAGTATACAGTGGAGCTCCTACAATGAGCAGTTCTTC.

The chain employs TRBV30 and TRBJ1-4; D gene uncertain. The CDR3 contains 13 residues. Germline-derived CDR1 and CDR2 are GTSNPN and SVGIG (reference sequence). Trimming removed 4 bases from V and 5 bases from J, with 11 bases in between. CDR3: CAWMSQLNEKLFF. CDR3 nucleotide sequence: TGTGCCTGGATGTCACAGTTAAATGAAAAACTGTTTTTT.